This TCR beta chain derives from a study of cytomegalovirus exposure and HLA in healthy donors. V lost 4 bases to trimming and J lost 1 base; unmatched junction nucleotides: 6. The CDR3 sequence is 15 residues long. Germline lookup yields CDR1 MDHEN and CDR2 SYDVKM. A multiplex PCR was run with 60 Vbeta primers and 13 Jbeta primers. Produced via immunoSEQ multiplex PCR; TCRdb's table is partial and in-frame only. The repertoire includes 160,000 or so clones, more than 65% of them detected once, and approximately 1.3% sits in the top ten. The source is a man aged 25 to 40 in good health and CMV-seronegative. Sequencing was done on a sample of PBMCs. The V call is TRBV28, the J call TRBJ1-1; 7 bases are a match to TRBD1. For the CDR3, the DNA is TGTGCCAGCAGTTCTACCGGGACAGCGAACACTGAAGCTTTCTTT. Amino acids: CASSSTGTANTEAFF.